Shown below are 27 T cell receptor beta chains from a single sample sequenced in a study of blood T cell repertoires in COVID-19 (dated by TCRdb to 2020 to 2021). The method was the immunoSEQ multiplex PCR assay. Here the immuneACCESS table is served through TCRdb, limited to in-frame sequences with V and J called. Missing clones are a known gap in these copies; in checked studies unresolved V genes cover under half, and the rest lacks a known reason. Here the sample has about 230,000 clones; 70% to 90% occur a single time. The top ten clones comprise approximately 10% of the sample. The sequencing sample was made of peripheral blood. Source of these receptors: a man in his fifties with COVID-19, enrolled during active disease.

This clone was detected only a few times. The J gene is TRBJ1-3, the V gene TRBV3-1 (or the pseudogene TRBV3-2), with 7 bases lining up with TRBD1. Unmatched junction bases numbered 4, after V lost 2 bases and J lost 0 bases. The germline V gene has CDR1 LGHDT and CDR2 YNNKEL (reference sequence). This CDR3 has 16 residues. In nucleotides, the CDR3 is TGTGCCAGCAGCCAAAACAGGGGTTACTCTGGAAACACCATATATTTT. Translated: CASSQNRGYSGNTIYF.

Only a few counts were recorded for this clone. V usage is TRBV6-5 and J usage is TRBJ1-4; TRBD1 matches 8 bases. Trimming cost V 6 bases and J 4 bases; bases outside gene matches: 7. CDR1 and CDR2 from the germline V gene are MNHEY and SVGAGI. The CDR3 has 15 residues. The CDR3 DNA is TGTGCCAGCAGGTCCGGGACAGGCCTTAATGAAAAACTGTTTTTT. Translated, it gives CASRSGTGLNEKLFF.

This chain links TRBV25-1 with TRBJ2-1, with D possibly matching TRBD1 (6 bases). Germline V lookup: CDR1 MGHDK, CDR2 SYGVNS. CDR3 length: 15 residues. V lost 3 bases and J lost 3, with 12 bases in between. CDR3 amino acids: CASSDPGHLYNEQFF. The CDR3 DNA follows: TGTGCCAGCAGTGACCCGGGACACCTCTACAATGAGCAGTTCTTC.

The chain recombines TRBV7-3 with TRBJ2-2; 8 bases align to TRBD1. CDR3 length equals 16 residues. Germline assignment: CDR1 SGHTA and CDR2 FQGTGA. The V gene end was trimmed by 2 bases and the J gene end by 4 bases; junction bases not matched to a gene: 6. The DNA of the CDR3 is TGTGCCAGCAGCTTACAGGGGGCCGGGTCCACCGGGGAGCTGTTTTTT. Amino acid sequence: CASSLQGAGSTGELFF.

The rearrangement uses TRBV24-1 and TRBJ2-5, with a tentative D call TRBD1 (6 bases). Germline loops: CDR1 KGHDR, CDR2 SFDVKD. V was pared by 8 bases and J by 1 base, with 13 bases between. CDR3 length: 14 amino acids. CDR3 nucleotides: TGTGCCACCACCTCCGGGGACACCCAAGAGACCCAGTACTTC. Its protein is CATTSGDTQETQYF.

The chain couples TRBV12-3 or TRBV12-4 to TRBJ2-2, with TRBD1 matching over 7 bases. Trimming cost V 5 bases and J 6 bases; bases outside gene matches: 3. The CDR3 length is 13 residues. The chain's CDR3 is CASSLGQAGELFF. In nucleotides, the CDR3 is TGTGCCAGCAGTCTCGGACAGGCCGGGGAGCTGTTTTTT.

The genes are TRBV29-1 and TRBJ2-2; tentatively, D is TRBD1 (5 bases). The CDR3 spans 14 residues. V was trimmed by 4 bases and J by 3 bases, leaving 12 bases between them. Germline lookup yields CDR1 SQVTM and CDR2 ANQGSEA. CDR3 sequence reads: CSVVRQGDTGELFF. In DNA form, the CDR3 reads TGCAGCGTTGTCAGGCAGGGTGACACCGGGGAGCTGTTTTTT.

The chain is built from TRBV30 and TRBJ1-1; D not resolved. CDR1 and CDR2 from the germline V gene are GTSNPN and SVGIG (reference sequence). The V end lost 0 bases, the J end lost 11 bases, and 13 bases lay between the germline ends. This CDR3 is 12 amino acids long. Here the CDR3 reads CAWSVRGFEAFF. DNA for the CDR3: TGTGCCTGGAGTGTACGAGGCTTTGAGGCTTTCTTT.

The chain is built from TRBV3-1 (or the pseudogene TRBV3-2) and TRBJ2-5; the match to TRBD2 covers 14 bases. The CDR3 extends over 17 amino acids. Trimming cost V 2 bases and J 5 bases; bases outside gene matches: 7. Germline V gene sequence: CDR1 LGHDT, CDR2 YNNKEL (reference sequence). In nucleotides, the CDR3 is TGTGCCAGCAGCCAAAGGGGGACTAGCGGGAGTCCTGAGACCCAGTACTTC. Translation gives CASSQRGTSGSPETQYF.

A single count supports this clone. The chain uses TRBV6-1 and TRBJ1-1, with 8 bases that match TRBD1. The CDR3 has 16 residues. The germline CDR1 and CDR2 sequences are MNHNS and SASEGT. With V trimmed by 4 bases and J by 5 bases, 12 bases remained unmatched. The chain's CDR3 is CASSGAGGFVGTEAFF. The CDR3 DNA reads TGTGCCAGCAGTGGGGCAGGGGGCTTTGTAGGGACTGAAGCTTTCTTT.

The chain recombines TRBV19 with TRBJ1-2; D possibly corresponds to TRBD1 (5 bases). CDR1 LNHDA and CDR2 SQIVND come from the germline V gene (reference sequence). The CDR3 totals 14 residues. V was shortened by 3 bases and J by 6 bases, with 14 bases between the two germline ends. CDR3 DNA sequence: TGTGCCAGTAGTATTCCAGGGATTGGTCATGGCTACACCTTC. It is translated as CASSIPGIGHGYTF.

The CDR3 DNA reads as TGTGCCAGCAGTAGAACAGGGGGCCCTAATGAAAAACTGTTTTTT. Protein product: CASSRTGGPNEKLFF. The gene calls are TRBV27 and TRBJ1-4; 9 bases are shared with TRBD1. This CDR3 has 15 amino acids. Germline V gene data show CDR1 as MNHEY and CDR2 as SMNVEV (reference sequence). The ends lost 5 bases at V and 3 bases at J; junction bases unmatched: 4.

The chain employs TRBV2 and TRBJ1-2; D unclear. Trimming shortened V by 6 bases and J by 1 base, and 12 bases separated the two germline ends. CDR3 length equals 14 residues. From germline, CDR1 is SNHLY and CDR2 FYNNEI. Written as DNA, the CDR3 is TGTGCCAGCAGCCGCGAGGGCAGTAACTATGGCTACACCTTC. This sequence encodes CASSREGSNYGYTF.

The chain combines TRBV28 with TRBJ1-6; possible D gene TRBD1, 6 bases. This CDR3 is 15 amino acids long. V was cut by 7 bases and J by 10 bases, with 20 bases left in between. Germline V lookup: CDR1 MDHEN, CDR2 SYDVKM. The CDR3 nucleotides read TGTGCCAGCACCATCATAGCGACAGGCGGGTCACCCCTCCACTTT. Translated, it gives CASTIIATGGSPLHF.

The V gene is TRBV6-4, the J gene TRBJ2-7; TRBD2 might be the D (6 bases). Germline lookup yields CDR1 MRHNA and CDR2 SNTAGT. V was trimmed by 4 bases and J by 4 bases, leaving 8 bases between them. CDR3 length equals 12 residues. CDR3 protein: CASSGREYEQYF. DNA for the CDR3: TGTGCCAGCAGTGGGCGGGAATACGAGCAGTACTTC.

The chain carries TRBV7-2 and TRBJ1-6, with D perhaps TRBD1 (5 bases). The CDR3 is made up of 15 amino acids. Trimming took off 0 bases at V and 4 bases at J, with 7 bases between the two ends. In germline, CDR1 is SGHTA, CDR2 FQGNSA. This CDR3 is CASSLAGGYNSPLHF. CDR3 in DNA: TGTGCCAGCAGCTTAGCGGGGGGGTATAATTCACCCCTCCACTTT.

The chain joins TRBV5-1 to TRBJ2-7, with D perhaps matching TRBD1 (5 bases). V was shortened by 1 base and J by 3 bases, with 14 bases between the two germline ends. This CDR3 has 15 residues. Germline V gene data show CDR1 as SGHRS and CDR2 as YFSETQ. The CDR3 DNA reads TGCGCCAGCAGCTTGTCAGTGAGTAGGGGCTACGAGCAGTACTTC. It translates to CASSLSVSRGYEQYF.

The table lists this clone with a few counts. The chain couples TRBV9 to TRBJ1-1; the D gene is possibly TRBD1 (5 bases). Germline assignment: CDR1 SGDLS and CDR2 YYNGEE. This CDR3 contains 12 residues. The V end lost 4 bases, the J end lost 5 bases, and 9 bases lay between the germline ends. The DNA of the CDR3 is TGTGCCAGCAGCTCCGGGGGTACTGAAGCTTTCTTT. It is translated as CASSSGGTEAFF.

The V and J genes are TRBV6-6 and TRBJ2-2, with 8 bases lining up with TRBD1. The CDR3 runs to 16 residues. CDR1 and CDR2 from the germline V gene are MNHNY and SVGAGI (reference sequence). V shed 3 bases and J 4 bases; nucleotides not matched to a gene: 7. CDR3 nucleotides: TGTGCCAGCAGTTATAGGAGTCAGGGGGCCACCGGGGAGCTGTTTTTT. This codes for CASSYRSQGATGELFF.

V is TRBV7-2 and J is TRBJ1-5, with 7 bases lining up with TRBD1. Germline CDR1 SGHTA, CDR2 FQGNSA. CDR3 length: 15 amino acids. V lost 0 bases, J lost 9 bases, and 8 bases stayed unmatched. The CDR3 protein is CASSLAALTGRPQHF. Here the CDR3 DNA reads TGTGCCAGCAGCTTAGCTGCTTTGACAGGGCGGCCCCAGCATTTT.

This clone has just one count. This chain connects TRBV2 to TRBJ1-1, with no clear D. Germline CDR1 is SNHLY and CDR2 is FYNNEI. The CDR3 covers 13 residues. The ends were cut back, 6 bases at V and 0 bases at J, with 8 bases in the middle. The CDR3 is CASSELVNTEAFF. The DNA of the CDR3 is TGTGCCAGCAGCGAGTTGGTGAACACTGAAGCTTTCTTT.

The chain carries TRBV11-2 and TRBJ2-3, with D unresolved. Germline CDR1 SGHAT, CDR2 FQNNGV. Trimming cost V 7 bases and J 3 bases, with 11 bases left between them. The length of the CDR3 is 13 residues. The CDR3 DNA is TGTGCCAGCAACCCAACCAGGACAGATACGCAGTATTTT. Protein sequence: CASNPTRTDTQYF.

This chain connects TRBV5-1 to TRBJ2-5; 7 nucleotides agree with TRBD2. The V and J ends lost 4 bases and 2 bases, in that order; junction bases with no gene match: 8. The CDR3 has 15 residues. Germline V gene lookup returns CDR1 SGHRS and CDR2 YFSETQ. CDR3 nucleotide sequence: TGCGCCAGCAGCCTAAGCGGGACTCCTCAAGAGACCCAGTACTTC. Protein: CASSLSGTPQETQYF.

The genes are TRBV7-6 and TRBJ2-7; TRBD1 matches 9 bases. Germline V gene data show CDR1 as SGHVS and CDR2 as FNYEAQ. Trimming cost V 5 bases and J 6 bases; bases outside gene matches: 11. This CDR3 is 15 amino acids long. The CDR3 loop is CASSQYTGTGSEQYF. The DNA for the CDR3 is TGTGCCAGCAGCCAATACACCGGGACAGGGAGCGAGCAGTACTTC. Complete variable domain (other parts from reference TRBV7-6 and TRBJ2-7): GAGVSQSPRYKVTKRGQDVALRCDPISGHVSLYWYRQALGQGPEFLTYFNYEAQQDKSGLPNDRFSAERPEGSISTLTIQRTEQRDSAMYRCASSQYTGTGSEQYFGPGTRLTVT.

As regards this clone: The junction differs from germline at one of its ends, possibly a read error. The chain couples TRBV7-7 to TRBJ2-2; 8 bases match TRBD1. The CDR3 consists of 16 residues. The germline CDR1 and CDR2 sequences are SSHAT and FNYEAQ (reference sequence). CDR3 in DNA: TGTGCTAGCAGCTTAGGACAGGGAATGTCAACCGGGGAGCTGTTTTTT. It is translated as CASSLGQGMSTGELFF. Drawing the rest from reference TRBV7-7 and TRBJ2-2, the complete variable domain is GAGVSQSPRYKVTKRGQDVTLRCDPISSHATLYWYQQALGQGPEFLTYFNYEAQPDKSGLPSDRFSAERPEGSISTLTIQRTEQRDSAMYRCASSLGQGMSTGELFFGEGSRLTVL.

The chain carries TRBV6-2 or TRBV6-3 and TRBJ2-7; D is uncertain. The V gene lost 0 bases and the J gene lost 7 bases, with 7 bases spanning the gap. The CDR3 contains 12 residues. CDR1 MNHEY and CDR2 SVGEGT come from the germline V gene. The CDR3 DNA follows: TGTGCCAGCAGTTACTCGGGCCGAGAGCAGTACTTC. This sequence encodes CASSYSGREQYF.

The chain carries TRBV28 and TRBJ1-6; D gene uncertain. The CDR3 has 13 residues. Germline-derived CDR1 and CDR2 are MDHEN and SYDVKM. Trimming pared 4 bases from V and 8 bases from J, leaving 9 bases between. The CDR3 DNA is TGTGCCAGCAGTTCCCCGGCGGATTCACCCCTCCACTTT. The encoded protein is CASSSPADSPLHF.